This paragraph covers one TCR beta chain sequence. This clonotype has only a few counts. The clone's antigen remains unknown. No base quality values were provided; no much bigger clone lies one nucleotide off. Trimming at the junction amounts to 0 bases on V and 4 bases on J, and the germline ends lie 5 bases apart. There are 12 amino acids in the CDR3, from cysteine to phenylalanine inclusive. The DNA shown is the 36-base CDR3, in frame from base 1. CDR1 and CDR2 were assigned from the germline V gene (reference sequence) as GTSNPN and SVGIG. Every donor in the study was a healthy Caucasian. Three pairs of female monozygotic twins, all aged roughly 18 to 29 years, were included in the twin cohort. CD4+ and CD8+ T cell populations were isolated with positive isolation kits from Invitrogen. The data are from a study of identical twins listed by TCRdb under 2016. In the study overall: To test whether fetal clonotypes persist, the study used deep sequencing on TCR alpha and beta repertoires from monozygotic twins, unrelated adults of various ages, and cord blood. Replicate twin experiments were performed at different times using different library preparation protocols to rule out contamination. Results and caveats for the whole study, not just this receptor: Because the same donors could not be followed over many years, conclusions were based on cross-sectional statistical analysis. The excess sharing between twins in beta out-of-frame sequences was weaker because fewer shared sequences reduced the signal-to-noise ratio. Abundant cord blood beta clonotypes carried fewer insertions; young adult naive repertoires showed a weaker similar trend, while memory repertoires showed none. Compared with coincidental sharing between unrelated individuals, out-of-frame TCR alpha sequences shared between twins showed an excess of sequences with low generation probability. Invariant T cells such as MAIT and iNKT could partly confound zero-insertion analyses, although diverse VJ usage argued against such confounding for most clonotypes. Out-of-frame TCR alpha sharing in monozygotic twins was systematically underestimated by recombination models, whereas sharing between unrelated individuals was in agreement with the recombination models.

The library was produced with 5' RACE. Data came from an Illumina HiSeq 2000. Template switching introduced a universal primer binding site; the final cDNA contained a unique molecular identifier, enabling accurate counting of TCR cDNA molecules. Specific primers in the conserved constant-segment region were used to synthesize first-strand cDNA for TCR alpha and beta chains. To control for contamination, every cDNA library carried two barcodes: a SMART-Mk sample barcode plus Illumina barcodes. TruSeq adapter sequences along with Illumina sample barcodes were introduced in two successive PCR steps. Sequencing of the TCR alpha and beta cDNA libraries was done on the Illumina HiSeq platform using custom primers. In the authors' own workflow: Unique molecular identifiers were extracted from raw reads with MiGEC, and CDR3 positions were determined with MiXCR. Recombination models were inferred per individual with the repgenHMM and IGoR tools using an EM algorithm. The analysis of shared clonotypes was done with the tcR package in R, with sharing normalized by the product of cloneset sizes. To study raw recombination without the effects of thymic and clonal selection, out-of-frame nonproductive sequences were analyzed. TCRdb reprocessing: public reads trimmed at Q25 with fastp, clones called with MiXCR, in-frame beta chains kept. One record per CDR3 amino acid sequence lists the most common genes and DNA. Here the V and J calls rest on TCRdb's processing, not on the authors' analysis. The sample contains around 480,000 distinct CDR3 sequences, more than 13% of them found a single time. Around 0.98% of the sample lies in the top ten.

Another study also made use of these data, one on yellow fever vaccine responses in identical twins. Drawing on the second study: According to the authors, the vaccine-induced T cell response in identical twins seemed to be partly convergent and partly specific to each individual. In identical twins, the study followed T cell clones that responded to the vaccine with precision.

The receptor was isolated from a young woman in good health. The chain couples TRBV30 to TRBJ2-3; a weak D assignment points to TRBD2 (5 bases agree). Sequenced input: CD4+ T cells sorted from blood. At the DNA level, the sequence is TGTGCCTGGAGTGTACTAGCAGATACGCAGTATTTT. Protein translation: CAWSVLADTQYF.